The 14 T cell receptor beta chains in this list originate from one sample, sequenced in a study of cytomegalovirus exposure and HLA in healthy donors. This PCR relied on a set of 60 Vbeta primers and 13 Jbeta primers. Method: immunoSEQ multiplex PCR; TCRdb's copy keeps in-frame clones and lacks some. The listing records 60,000 to 70,000 clones. The source material was PBMCs. Source of these receptors: a man aged 30 to 45 in good health and CMV-seropositive.

As DNA, the CDR3 is TGTGCCAGCAGCTTAGCGTTTGTAATGGGCTACACCTTC. Protein sequence: CASSLAFVMGYTF. The V and J genes are TRBV7-8 and TRBJ1-2; D not certain. There are 13 residues in the CDR3. Germline V CDR1 and CDR2: SGHVS, FQNEAQ. Trimming left V 0 bases short and J 8 bases short, with 10 bases between.

In the case of this clone: The identical CDR3 is also encoded by other nucleotide sequences in the sample. The chain couples TRBV25-1 to TRBJ2-1; D may be TRBD2 (5 bases). The CDR3 is 16 amino acids. Germline V gives CDR1 MGHDK, CDR2 SYGVNS. V was trimmed by 6 bases and J by 4 bases, leaving 19 bases between them. The CDR3 coding sequence is TGTGCCAGCAGCCCGGTCGGCCTATGGACTTACAATGAGCAGTTCTTC. It yields the protein CASSPVGLWTYNEQFF.

This chain links TRBV7-9 with TRBJ1-2; 8 bases map to TRBD1. Germline CDR1 is SEHNR and CDR2 is FQNEAQ (reference sequence). With 5 bases clipped from V and 8 bases from J, the junction kept 10 bases outside the gene matches. CDR3 length: 14 amino acids. CDR3: CASSLETGANGYTF. As DNA, the CDR3 is TGTGCCAGCAGCCTCGAGACAGGGGCGAACGGCTACACCTTC.

The chain is built from TRBV6-5 and TRBJ1-1; unclear D gene. CDR1 is MNHEY and CDR2 is SVGAGI in the germline V gene. The V end lost 3 bases, the J end lost 3 bases, and 11 bases lay between the germline ends. The CDR3 is 14 amino acids. The CDR3 here is CASSYAPSDTEAFF. CDR3 sequence (DNA): TGTGCCAGCAGTTATGCTCCCAGCGACACTGAAGCTTTCTTT.

V usage is TRBV5-1 and J usage is TRBJ2-7, with a tentative D call TRBD1 (5 bases). The germline CDR1 and CDR2 sequences are SGHRS and YFSETQ. Between the trimmed V and J ends, which lost 1 base and 1 base, there was a span of 9 bases. The CDR3 runs 14 residues. This chain's CDR3 is CASSLPTGSYEQYF. The CDR3 DNA sequence: TGCGCCAGCAGCTTGCCCACAGGATCCTACGAGCAGTACTTC.

The chain couples TRBV10-1 to TRBJ2-1, with 7 bases lining up with TRBD2. The V gene's germline CDR1 is WNHNN and CDR2 SYGVQD (reference sequence). Germline trimming cut 3 bases from V and 4 bases from J; bases unmatched to any gene: 6. The CDR3 is made up of 15 amino acids. The CDR3 DNA follows: TGCGCCAGCAGTGACGGTAGCGGGCCTTACAATGAGCAGTTCTTC. Translation: CASSDGSGPYNEQFF.

The chain couples TRBV29-1 to TRBJ2-1; a possible D gene is TRBD2 (6 bases). The CDR3 contains 14 residues. CDR1 and CDR2 from the germline V gene are SQVTM and ANQGSEA. V was pared by 6 bases and J by 2 bases, with 14 bases between. The CDR3 sequence: CSVQTRGTYNEQFF. The CDR3 DNA sequence: TGCAGCGTCCAGACTAGAGGGACCTACAATGAGCAGTTCTTC.

V usage is TRBV30 and J usage is TRBJ1-5; TRBD1 agrees at 8 bases. The CDR3 consists of 15 residues. Unmatched junction bases numbered 3, after V lost 0 bases and J lost 2 bases. Per germline, CDR1 GTSNPN and CDR2 SVGIG (reference sequence). The CDR3 loop reads CAWSVQGDRNQPQHF. The CDR3 coding sequence is TGTGCCTGGAGTGTACAGGGGGATCGCAATCAGCCCCAGCATTTT.

The V and J genes are TRBV6-1 and TRBJ2-1; D gene uncertain. The CDR3 consists of 13 residues. Germline-derived CDR1 and CDR2 are MNHNS and SASEGT. The V end lost 6 bases, the J end lost 3 bases, and 9 bases lay between the germline ends. CDR3 nucleotides: TGTGCCAGCAGACAGCTAAACTACAATGAGCAGTTCTTC. The encoded protein is CASRQLNYNEQFF.

This chain links TRBV19 with TRBJ2-2; D is undetermined. Trimming shortened V by 5 bases and J by 4 bases, and 11 bases separated the two germline ends. The CDR3 totals 14 residues. Looked up from germline, CDR1 is LNHDA and CDR2 is SQIVND (reference sequence). CDR3 DNA: TGTGCCAGTAGTCATACGGGTGGCACCGGGGAGCTGTTTTTT. Encoded protein: CASSHTGGTGELFF. Based on the CDR3 plus reference TRBV19 and TRBJ2-2, the full variable domain is DGGITQSPKYLFRKEGQNVTLSCEQNLNHDAMYWYRQDPGQGLRLIYYSQIVNDFQKGDIAEGYSVSREKKESFPLTVTSAQKNPTAFYLCASSHTGGTGELFFGEGSRLTVL.

The chain uses TRBV9 and TRBJ2-1; TRBD2 matches at 10 bases. Germline loops: CDR1 SGDLS, CDR2 YYNGEE. This CDR3 is 15 amino acids long. V was clipped by 4 bases and J by 7 bases; unmatched bases: 8. CDR3 nucleotides: TGTGCCAGCAGCCTAAGCGGGGGGGCGGGGAATGAGCAGTTCTTC. Its translation is CASSLSGGAGNEQFF.

The chain joins TRBV2 to TRBJ1-5; a weak D match, TRBD1 (5 bases). Trimming cost V 0 bases and J 0 bases, with 15 bases left between them. Germline V gene lookup returns CDR1 SNHLY and CDR2 FYNNEI. This CDR3 has 18 residues. The CDR3 region has the DNA TGTGCCAGCAGTGAAGCTGGGGACTTGAGGGATAGCAATCAGCCCCAGCATTTT. Protein sequence: CASSEAGDLRDSNQPQHF.

V usage is TRBV4-2 and J usage is TRBJ2-7, with 9 bases fitting TRBD2. V trimming: 0 bases; J trimming: 2 bases; junction bases outside the gene matches: 5. In germline, CDR1 is LGHNA, CDR2 YNFKEQ. This CDR3 comprises 16 residues. CDR3 protein: CASSQERTSVTYEQYF. CDR3 coding DNA: TGTGCCAGCAGCCAAGAAAGGACTAGCGTAACCTACGAGCAGTACTTC.

The rearrangement uses TRBV5-1 and TRBJ1-4, with D tentatively TRBD1 (6 bases). Trimming stripped 6 bases from V and 10 bases from J, with 16 bases between. Per germline, CDR1 SGHRS and CDR2 YFSETQ. This CDR3 is built from 13 residues. The DNA for the CDR3 is TGCGCCAGCACCCCGGGGGGGCAGGGAAAACTGTTTTTT. Amino acids: CASTPGGQGKLFF. Looking up the rest from reference TRBV5-1 and TRBJ1-4 gives the full variable domain: KAGVTQTPRYLIKTRGQQVTLSCSPISGHRSVSWYQQTPGQGLQFLFEYFSETQRNKGNFPGRFSGRQFSNSRSEMNVSTLELGDSALYLCASTPGGQGKLFFGSGTQLSVL.